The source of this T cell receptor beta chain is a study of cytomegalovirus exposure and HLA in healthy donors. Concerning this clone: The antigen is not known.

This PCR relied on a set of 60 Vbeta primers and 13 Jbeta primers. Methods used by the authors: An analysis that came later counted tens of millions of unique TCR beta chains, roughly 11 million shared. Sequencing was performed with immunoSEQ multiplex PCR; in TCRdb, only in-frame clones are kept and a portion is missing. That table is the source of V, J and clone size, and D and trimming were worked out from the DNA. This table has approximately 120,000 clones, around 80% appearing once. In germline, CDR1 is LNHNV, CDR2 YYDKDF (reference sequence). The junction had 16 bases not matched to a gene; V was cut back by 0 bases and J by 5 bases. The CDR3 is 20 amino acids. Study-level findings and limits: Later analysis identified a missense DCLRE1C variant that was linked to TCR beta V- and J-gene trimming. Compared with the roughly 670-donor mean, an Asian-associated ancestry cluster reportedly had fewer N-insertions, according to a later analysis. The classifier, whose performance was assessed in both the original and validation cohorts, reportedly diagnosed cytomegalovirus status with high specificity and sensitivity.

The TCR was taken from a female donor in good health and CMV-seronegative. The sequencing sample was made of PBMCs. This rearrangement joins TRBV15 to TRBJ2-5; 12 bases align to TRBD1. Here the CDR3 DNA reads TGTGCCACCAGCAGAGATTCGAGGTTGTCAGGGACAGGGGGCAAGGAGACCCAGTACTTC. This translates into CATSRDSRLSGTGGKETQYF.